A single sample is the source of the 9 T cell receptor beta chains below, sequenced in a study of shared clonotypes between healthy human individuals. CD45RO-negative CD8 cells positively selected for CCR7 made up the naive population, which excluded terminally differentiated effector memory CD45RA+ cells. This table comes from immunoSEQ multiplex PCR, and its TCRdb copy is limited to in-frame clones, with some not included. The sample carries more than 600,000 clones, about 91% recorded once. The sequenced sample consisted of naive CD8+ T cells sorted from blood. The receptors stem from a man younger than 40 in good health.

The chain employs TRBV7-9 and TRBJ1-5, with D maybe TRBD1 (5 bases). CDR1 is SEHNR, CDR2 FQNEAQ, per germline (reference sequence). The V end was cut by 8 bases, the J end by 7 bases, with 9 bases between. This CDR3 has 11 amino acids. The CDR3, as DNA: TGTGCCAGCGGCAGGGACCAGCCCCAGCATTTT. Amino acid sequence: CASGRDQPQHF.

The rearrangement links TRBV10-3 to TRBJ2-5; D perhaps matches TRBD2 (6 bases). The CDR3 is made up of 16 amino acids. V was pared by 1 base and J by 3 bases, with 15 bases between. CDR1 and CDR2 from the germline V gene are ENHRY and SYGVKD. The CDR3 loop reads CAISELGGGSEETQYF. The DNA for the CDR3 is TGTGCCATCAGTGAGTTGGGTGGGGGGTCAGAAGAGACCCAGTACTTC.

The chain joins TRBV23-1 to TRBJ2-7; TRBD2 matches at 10 bases. TRBV23-1 is filed as an ORF, its function uncertain. This CDR3 comprises 16 residues. V shed 1 base, J shed 4 bases, and the junction held 7 bases outside the gene matches. The chain's CDR3 is CASSQLGLASYYEQYF. CDR3 DNA sequence: TGCGCCAGCAGTCAATTGGGACTAGCGTCTTATTACGAGCAGTACTTC.

The count of this clone is one. The rearrangement uses TRBV27 and TRBJ2-1; D is unresolved. Germline V gene lookup returns CDR1 MNHEY and CDR2 SMNVEV (reference sequence). The CDR3 is made up of 16 amino acids. Trimming removed 5 bases from V and 8 bases from J, with 22 bases in between. In nucleotides, the CDR3 is TGTGCCAGCAGTCCGAATCTAGGTTTAGTTGTCTATGAGCAGTTCTTC. Residues: CASSPNLGLVVYEQFF.

This clone was detected only once. The chain couples TRBV27 to TRBJ2-5; TRBD2 matches at 11 bases. Germline-derived CDR1 and CDR2 are MNHEY and SMNVEV (reference sequence). This CDR3 is 17 amino acids long. V shed 5 bases, J shed 4 bases, and the junction held 12 bases outside the gene matches. CDR3 sequence reads: CASSPTIAGGPGETQYF. DNA for the CDR3: TGTGCCAGCAGTCCGACCATAGCGGGAGGGCCGGGAGAGACCCAGTACTTC.

This clone was observed a handful of times. The rearrangement links TRBV28 to TRBJ2-1; the match to TRBD2 covers 13 bases. The germline gives CDR1 MDHEN, CDR2 SYDVKM. This CDR3 is 16 amino acids long. With V trimmed by 5 bases and J by 4 bases, 5 bases remained unmatched. The CDR3: CASSPLGLAGYNEQFF. In nucleotides, the CDR3 is TGTGCCAGCAGTCCCTTGGGACTAGCGGGGTACAATGAGCAGTTCTTC.

The genes are TRBV30 and TRBJ1-5, with 7 bases that match TRBD1. V was pared by 7 bases and J by 0 bases, with 9 bases of the junction left unmatched. Germline-derived CDR1 and CDR2 are GTSNPN and SVGIG (reference sequence). CDR3 length equals 15 residues. CDR3 sequence: CASSVGTASNQPQHF. For the CDR3, the DNA is TGTGCCTCCTCGGTCGGGACAGCTAGCAATCAGCCCCAGCATTTT. Based on the CDR3 plus reference TRBV30 and TRBJ1-5, the full variable domain is SQTIHQWPATLVQPVGSPLSLECTVEGTSNPNLYWYRQAAGRGLQLLFYSVGIGQISSEVPQNLSASRPQDRQFILSSKKLLLSDSGFYLCASSVGTASNQPQHFGDGTRLSIL.

This clone was observed a handful of times. The J gene is TRBJ2-1, the V gene TRBV25-1, with TRBD1 matching over 11 bases. The CDR3 totals 13 residues. V dropped 9 bases and J dropped 5; count of bases not matched to a gene: 3. The germline V gene encodes CDR1 MGHDK and CDR2 SYGVNS. CDR3 residues: CARPGQGDNEQFF. As DNA, the CDR3 is TGTGCCAGACCGGGACAGGGGGACAATGAGCAGTTCTTC.

The rearrangement links TRBV9 to TRBJ2-1; tentative D call: TRBD1 (5 bases). The V gene lost 3 bases and the J gene lost 3 bases, with 28 bases spanning the gap. CDR1 is SGDLS, CDR2 YYNGEE, per germline. The CDR3 runs 20 residues. CDR3 sequence (DNA): TGTGCCAGCAGCGCCAGACCAGCAACTCTAGTTGGACAAATCTACAATGAGCAGTTCTTC. It specifies CASSARPATLVGQIYNEQFF.